The next 2 T cell receptor beta chains were all read from a single sample in a study of CD8 T cells in ankylosing spondylitis. TCRdb reanalysed the 5' RACE reads using MiXCR and keeps one entry per CDR3 protein. Of roughly 250,000 distinct CDR3 sequences listed, over 9.5% are singletons. Material for sequencing was blood, either unsorted or a sorted T cell fraction (not recorded which). The receptors were sampled from a male donor with ankylosing spondylitis or in good health (not recorded which).

This clonotype was seen repeatedly, ten times or more. The chain links TRBV20-1 to TRBJ1-5; possible D gene TRBD1, 5 bases. V was pared by 6 bases and J by 6 bases, with 15 bases between. This CDR3 is built from 13 residues. Germline V gene data show CDR1 as DFQATT and CDR2 as SNEGSKA (reference sequence). The CDR3 loop is CSAPGPGLQPQHF. DNA of the CDR3: TGCAGTGCCCCTGGCCCGGGGCTTCAGCCCCAGCATTTT.

Ten or more counts support this clonotype. J is TRBJ2-6 and V is TRBV3-1; D remains unclear. The V end lost 1 base, the J end lost 1 base, and 5 bases lay between the germline ends. Germline V gives CDR1 LGHDT, CDR2 YNNKEL (reference sequence). The CDR3 totals 15 residues. CDR3 region: CASSQVGSGANVLTF. Here the CDR3 DNA reads TGTGCCAGCAGCCAAGTTGGGTCTGGGGCCAACGTCCTGACTTTC.